The source of this TCR beta chain is a study of cytomegalovirus exposure and HLA in healthy donors. Whole-study findings and limits: Most TCR sequences were rare, but some public TCRs occurred in many donors.

A remark on this clone: Its antigen remains unidentified.

Germline lookup yields CDR1 SGHRS and CDR2 YFSETQ. V shed 3 bases and J 5 bases; nucleotides not matched to a gene: 3. CDR3 size: 15 residues. Assay: immunoSEQ multiplex PCR; the TCRdb copy retains only in-frame clones and omits some. The sample yields tens of thousands of clones, 90% to 95% seen once. Sequencing was done on a sample of PBMCs. The sequence was collected from a man between 18 and 29 years old in good health and CMV-seropositive. The chain carries TRBV5-1 and TRBJ2-1; 12 bases match TRBD2. DNA of the CDR3: TGCGCCAGCAGCTCACGGACTAGCGGGAACAATGAGCAGTTCTTC. This translates into CASSSRTSGNNEQFF.